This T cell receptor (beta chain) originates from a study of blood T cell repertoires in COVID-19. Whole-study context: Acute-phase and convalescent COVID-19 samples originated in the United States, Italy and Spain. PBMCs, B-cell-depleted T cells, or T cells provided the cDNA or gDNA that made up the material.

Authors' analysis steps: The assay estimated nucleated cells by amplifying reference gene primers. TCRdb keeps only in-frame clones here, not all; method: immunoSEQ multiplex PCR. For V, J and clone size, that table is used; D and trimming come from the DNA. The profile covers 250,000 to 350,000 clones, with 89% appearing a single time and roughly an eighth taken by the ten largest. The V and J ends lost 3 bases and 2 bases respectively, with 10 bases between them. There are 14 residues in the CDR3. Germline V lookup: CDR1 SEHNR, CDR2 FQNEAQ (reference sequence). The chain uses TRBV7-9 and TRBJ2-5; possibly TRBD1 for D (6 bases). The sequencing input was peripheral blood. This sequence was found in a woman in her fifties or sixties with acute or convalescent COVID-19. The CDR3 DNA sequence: TGTGCCAGCAGCTTGGACAGTATACAAGAGACCCAGTACTTC. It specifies CASSLDSIQETQYF.